This is a list of T cell receptor beta chains from one sample in a study of beta chain features in type 1 diabetes. The assay was immunoSEQ multiplex PCR, and TCRdb's table has in-frame clones only and misses some. The table has hundreds of thousands of clones, over 25% seen once. Sequenced: naive CD4+ T cells from blood. Receptor source: a man younger than 35 in good health. CDR3s include the opening cysteine and the closing phenylalanine or tryptophan. The D gene is left open where the match is weak. Clone sizes are given selectively: once, few, many, or a class where the clone is expanded.

-,TRBJ2-3,TRBV7-9,few,CASSPEGGGTRDTQYF,TGTGCCAGCAGCCCCGAGGGGGGCGGCACGAGGGATACGCAGTATTTT
-,TRBJ1-2,TRBV6-1,-,CASSAAAYGYTF,TGTGCCAGCAGTGCTGCCGCCTATGGCTACACCTTC
TRBD1,TRBJ2-3,TRBV2,-,CASSGTGTDTQYF,TGTGCCAGCAGTGGGACAGGGACAGATACGCAGTATTTT
-,TRBJ2-5,TRBV28,-,CASSFTPGQETQYF,TGTGCCAGCAGTTTCACCCCAGGCCAAGAGACCCAGTACTTC
-,TRBJ2-7,TRBV21-1,-,CASSLPHEQYF,TGTGCCAGCAGCCTCCCTCACGAGCAGTACTTC
TRBD1,TRBJ2-3,TRBV10-3,-,CAISGQGADTQYF,TGTGCCATCAGCGGACAGGGGGCAGATACGCAGTATTTT
-,TRBJ1-2,TRBV30,-,CAWSANYGYTF,TGTGCCTGGAGTGCAAACTATGGCTACACCTTC
-,TRBJ1-1,TRBV7-2,-,CASSLAEDTEAFF,TGTGCCAGCAGCTTAGCGGAGGACACTGAAGCTTTCTTT
TRBD1,TRBJ2-5,TRBV30,-,CACAGGTGARGETQYF,TGTGCCTGTGCCGGTGGGACAGGGGCCAGGGGGGAGACCCAGTACTTC
-,TRBJ2-5,TRBV30,-,CAWSLGLGETQYF,TGTGCCTGGAGTTTGGGACTTGGTGAGACCCAGTACTTC
-,TRBJ2-1,TRBV6-6,-,CASSYDINEQFF,TGTGCCAGCAGTTATGACATCAATGAGCAGTTCTTC
-,TRBJ2-5,TRBV29-1,-,CSAAAPGETQYF,TGCAGCGCCGCTGCCCCCGGGGAGACCCAGTACTTC
-,TRBJ2-2,TRBV2,-,CATHNTGELFF,TGTGCCACCCACAACACCGGGGAGCTGTTTTTT
TRBD1,TRBJ2-1,TRBV6-1,-,CASSEVGRGRYNEQFF,TGTGCCAGCAGTGAAGTCGGCAGGGGGCGTTACAATGAGCAGTTCTTC
TRBD1,TRBJ1-4,TRBV30,-,CAWSPGQPNEKLFF,TGTGCCTGGTCCCCGGGACAGCCTAATGAAAAACTGTTTTTT
TRBD2,TRBJ2-5,TRBV9,-,CASSVAGGQETQYF,TGTGCCAGCAGCGTAGCGGGAGGTCAAGAGACCCAGTACTTC
-,TRBJ1-3,TRBV25-1,-,CASSEIGADSGNTIYF,TGTGCCAGCAGTGAAATTGGGGCTGACTCTGGAAACACCATATATTTT
-,TRBJ1-5,TRBV27,once,CASSFTGLQPQHF,TGTGCCAGCAGTTTCACCGGTCTTCAGCCCCAGCATTTT
TRBD2,TRBJ2-5,TRBV5-4,-,CASSLGTSGQETQYF,TGTGCCAGCAGCTTGGGAACTAGCGGCCAAGAGACCCAGTACTTC
TRBD2,TRBJ2-6,TRBV4-3,few,CASSPLAGGSGANVLTF,TGCGCCAGCAGCCCACTAGCGGGAGGCTCTGGGGCCAACGTCCTGACTTTC
TRBD2,TRBJ2-5,TRBV29-1,-,CSVSLAGGLETQYF,TGCAGCGTTTCCCTAGCGGGAGGGCTGGAGACCCAGTACTTC
-,TRBJ1-1,TRBV28,-,CARLHTEAFF,TGTGCAAGGCTCCACACTGAAGCTTTCTTT
TRBD2,TRBJ2-1,TRBV28,-,CASSHQGLADYNEQFF,TGTGCCAGCAGTCACCAAGGACTAGCGGACTACAATGAGCAGTTCTTC
-,TRBJ1-2,TRBV11-2,few,CASSPGTQGHYGYTF,TGTGCCAGCAGCCCGGGGACGCAGGGACACTATGGCTACACCTTC
-,TRBJ2-7,TRBV21-1,-,CASLGGPVYEQYF,TGTGCCAGCCTTGGAGGGCCGGTATACGAGCAGTACTTC
TRBD2,TRBJ2-1,TRBV11-1,-,CASSPGTRGNEQFF,TGTGCCAGCAGCCCCGGGACTAGGGGGAATGAGCAGTTCTTC
TRBD2,TRBJ2-1,TRBV19,-,CASSKLAGLGNEQFF,TGTGCCAGTAGTAAGCTAGCGGGACTTGGGAATGAGCAGTTCTTC
TRBD1,TRBJ1-1,TRBV19,-,CASSARQGNTEAFF,TGTGCCAGTAGTGCCCGACAGGGAAACACTGAAGCTTTCTTT
-,TRBJ2-7,TRBV10-3,-,CAISELILYVQYF,TGTGCCATCAGTGAGTTAATTCTCTACGTGCAGTACTTC
-,TRBJ1-5,TRBV15,-,CATSSQLEPQHF,TGTGCCACCAGCTCGCAACTGGAGCCCCAGCATTTT
-,TRBJ2-7,TRBV5-1,-,CASSRGDYEQYF,TGCGCCAGCAGCCGGGGTGACTACGAGCAGTACTTC
TRBD2,TRBJ2-3,TRBV5-4,-,CASSPRTSAYTQYF,TGTGCCAGCAGCCCAAGGACTAGCGCCTATACGCAGTATTTT
TRBD2,TRBJ2-7,TRBV5-4,few,CASSLELGASGSYEQYF,TGTGCCAGCAGCTTGGAGTTAGGGGCTAGCGGCTCCTACGAGCAGTACTTC
-,TRBJ2-5,TRBV7-2,few,CASNPSVARETQYF,TGTGCCAGCAACCCGTCGGTGGCCAGGGAGACCCAGTACTTC
TRBD2,TRBJ2-4,TRBV7-2,-,CASSYVGPRGGDIQYF,TGTGCCAGCAGCTACGTGGGGCCTCGCGGGGGAGACATTCAGTACTTC
-,TRBJ2-5,TRBV5-8,-,CASGNRQGETQYF,TGTGCCAGCGGCAATAGGCAGGGAGAGACCCAGTACTTC
TRBD1,TRBJ2-2,TRBV4-2,-,CASSQRPGTENTGELFF,TGTGCCAGCAGCCAAAGACCCGGGACAGAGAACACCGGGGAGCTGTTTTTT
TRBD2,TRBJ2-1,TRBV6-6,-,CASNPAGGGRGQFF,TGTGCCAGCAACCCGGCGGGGGGAGGGAGAGGGCAGTTCTTC
-,TRBJ2-1,TRBV7-2,few,CASSTLVEQFF,TGTGCCAGCAGCACATTGGTTGAGCAGTTCTTC
-,TRBJ2-7,TRBV6-1,-,CASSPIGTGYEQYF,TGTGCCAGCAGTCCAATTGGGACGGGATACGAGCAGTACTTC
-,TRBJ2-3,TRBV29-1,-,CSVRPTGDGGDTQYF,TGCAGCGTGCGACCCACGGGAGACGGAGGGGATACGCAGTATTTT
-,TRBJ2-1,TRBV20-1,-,CSASQWREQFF,TGCAGTGCGTCTCAATGGCGTGAGCAGTTCTTC
-,TRBJ2-1,TRBV19,-,CASSIDRHEQFF,TGTGCCAGTAGTATAGATAGGCATGAGCAGTTCTTC
-,TRBJ1-5,TRBV29-1,few,CSVLSSNQPQHF,TGCAGCGTCCTCTCTAGCAATCAGCCCCAGCATTTT
-,TRBJ2-3,TRBV28,few,CASIVGGGYDTQYF,TGTGCCAGCATCGTGGGAGGGGGCTACGATACGCAGTATTTT